This T cell receptor (beta chain) derives from a study of chemoradiotherapy in HPV16-positive cancers. Using immunoSEQ multiplex PCR, the repertoire was profiled, and TCRdb retains in-frame clones only, with some absent. The sample records around 30,000 clones, over 80% being singletons. This CDR3 region has 17 residues. Unmatched junction bases numbered 3, after V lost 5 bases and J lost 1 base. The V gene's germline CDR1 is SGHAT and CDR2 FQDESV (reference sequence). The genes are TRBV11-1 and TRBJ2-2, with 14 bases aligning to TRBD2. The receptor was isolated from a human donor with HPV-associated anogenital cancer. The material was blood, obtained from a patient who underwent chemoradiotherapy. DNA for the CDR3: TGTGCCAGCAGCCATGGACTAGCGGGGGGGAACACCGGGGAGCTGTTTTTT. As protein: CASSHGLAGGNTGELFF.